This entry features one TCR beta chain sequence. How the authors handled the data: Counts of nucleated cells, estimated from reference gene primer amplification, were obtained. Using immunoSEQ multiplex PCR, the repertoire was profiled, and TCRdb retains in-frame clones only, with some absent. V, J and clone size were drawn from that table, and D and trimming were deduced from the DNA. The sample includes some 80,000 clones, around 80% of them seen just once. The germline V gene has CDR1 SGHRS and CDR2 YFSETQ. The trim removed 5 bases at V and 3 bases at J, leaving 9 bases unmatched. The length of the CDR3 is 16 residues. The sample comes from a study of blood T cell repertoires in COVID-19. Whole-study context: Sources were T cells, B-cell-depleted T cells, or PBMCs; the material itself was cDNA or gDNA.

Source material: peripheral blood. The V gene is TRBV5-1, the J gene TRBJ1-4; 8 positions agree with TRBD1. This sequence originates from a man aged 60 to 69 with active or convalescent COVID-19. CDR3 DNA sequence: TGCGCCAGCAGTCTAGGGACAGGAGCATCTAATGAAAAACTGTTTTTT. It yields the protein CASSLGTGASNEKLFF.